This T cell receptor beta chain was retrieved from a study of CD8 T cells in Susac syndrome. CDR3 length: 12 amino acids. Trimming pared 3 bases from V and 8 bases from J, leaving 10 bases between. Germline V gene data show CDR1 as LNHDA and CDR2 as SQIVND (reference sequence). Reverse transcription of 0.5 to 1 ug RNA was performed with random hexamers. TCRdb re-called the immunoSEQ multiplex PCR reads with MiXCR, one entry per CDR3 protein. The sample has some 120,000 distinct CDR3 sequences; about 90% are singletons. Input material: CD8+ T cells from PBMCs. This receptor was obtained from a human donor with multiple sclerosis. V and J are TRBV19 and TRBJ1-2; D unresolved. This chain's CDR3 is CASSMDGNGYTF. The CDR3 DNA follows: TGTGCCAGTAGTATGGATGGGAACGGCTACACCTTC. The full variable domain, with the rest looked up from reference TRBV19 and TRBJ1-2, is DGGITQSPKYLFRKEGQNVTLSCEQNLNHDAMYWYRQDPGQGLRLIYYSQIVNDFQKGDIAEGYSVSREKKESFPLTVTSAQKNPTAFYLCASSMDGNGYTFGSGTRLTVV.